The 10 T cell receptor beta chains listed next were all sequenced from one sample in a study of cytomegalovirus exposure and HLA in healthy donors. TCRdb's copy holds only in-frame clones and misses some; the assay was immunoSEQ multiplex PCR. The sample has 150,000 to 200,000 clones; over 85% are singletons. Sequencing was done on a sample of PBMCs. Receptor source: a man aged 18 to 29 in good health and CMV-seropositive.

V and J are TRBV6-4 and TRBJ2-1; no firm D call. Germline V gene sequence: CDR1 MRHNA, CDR2 SNTAGT. V lost 6 bases and J lost 0, with 6 bases in between. The CDR3 loop spans 13 amino acids. DNA for the CDR3: TGTGCCAGCAGACTGAACTCCTACAATGAGCAGTTCTTC. This encodes CASRLNSYNEQFF.

This chain uses TRBV29-1 with TRBJ1-1; D not resolved. Germline CDR1 and CDR2: SQVTM and ANQGSEA. Deletions cut 7 bases from V and 1 base from J, with 13 bases between. The CDR3 totals 13 residues. The CDR3 region is CSGGDAWNTEAFF. The CDR3 DNA is TGCAGCGGCGGTGATGCTTGGAACACTGAAGCTTTCTTT. The variable domain in full, completed from reference TRBV29-1 and TRBJ1-1, reads SAVISQKPSRDICQRGTSLTIQCQVDSQVTMMFWYRQQPGQSLTLIATANQGSEATYESGFVIDKFPISRPNLTFSTLTVSNMSPEDSSIYLCSGGDAWNTEAFFGQGTRLTVV.

CDR3 in amino acids: CASSPLDRTHPGELFF. CDR3 bases: TGTGCCAGCAGCCCCTTGGACAGGACCCACCCCGGGGAGCTGTTTTTT. The chain recombines TRBV7-9 with TRBJ2-2, with 7 bases aligning to TRBD1. The CDR3 spans 16 residues. Germline assignment: CDR1 SEHNR and CDR2 FQNEAQ (reference sequence). V lost 5 bases and J lost 6; bases outside the gene matches: 12. Looking up the rest from reference TRBV7-9 and TRBJ2-2 gives the full variable domain: DTGVSQNPRHKITKRGQNVTFRCDPISEHNRLYWYRQTLGQGPEFLTYFQNEAQLEKSRLLSDRFSAERPKGSFSTLEIQRTEQGDSAMYLCASSPLDRTHPGELFFGEGSRLTVL.

The V call is TRBV7-9, the J call TRBJ1-2; 7 positions agree with TRBD1. V lost 3 bases to trimming and J lost 8 bases; unmatched junction nucleotides: 9. The germline CDR1 and CDR2 sequences are SEHNR and FQNEAQ (reference sequence). The CDR3 has 14 amino acids. Written as DNA, the CDR3 is TGTGCCAGCAGCTTGACACAGGGGATTTACGGCTACACCTTC. It translates to CASSLTQGIYGYTF.

This chain uses TRBV27 with TRBJ2-5, with 10 positions matching TRBD1. V trimming: 5 bases; J trimming: 7 bases; junction bases outside the gene matches: 7. CDR1 MNHEY and CDR2 SMNVEV come from the germline V gene (reference sequence). This CDR3 is 14 amino acids long. The CDR3 DNA sequence: TGTGCCAGCAGTCCGGGACAGGGGATCGGGACCCAGTACTTC. The encoded protein is CASSPGQGIGTQYF.

The CDR3 sequence is CASSPSGRFGDTQYF. The CDR3 nucleotides read TGTGCCAGCAGTCCTAGCGGGAGGTTTGGAGATACGCAGTATTTT. This chain joins TRBV28 and TRBJ2-3; 11 bases align to TRBD2. Trimming removed 5 bases from V and 5 bases from J; junction bases left unmatched: 6. CDR3 length: 15 residues. CDR1 is MDHEN and CDR2 is SYDVKM in the germline V gene.

The chain uses TRBV12-2 and TRBJ1-5. TRBV12-2 is annotated as a pseudogene. The CDR3 runs 18 residues. The CDR3 bases are TGTGCAAGTCGCTTAGTAGGGGGGGCCTCGGAGGGCAATCAGCCCCAGCATTTT. Residues: CASRLVGGASEGNQPQHF.

The chain carries TRBV7-9 and TRBJ2-5, with 12 nucleotides matching TRBD2. Germline CDR1 reads SEHNR; CDR2 reads FQNEAQ (reference sequence). CDR3 length: 19 amino acids. V gave up 4 bases and J gave up 5 bases; unmatched junction bases: 17. CDR3 sequence: CASSSHSGLAGTHWETQYF. DNA of the CDR3: TGTGCCAGCAGCTCCCATAGTGGACTAGCGGGAACCCATTGGGAGACCCAGTACTTC.

This chain joins TRBV12-5 and TRBJ2-3; 7 nucleotides match TRBD2. After removal of 5 bases from V and 2 bases from J, the junction contained 10 bases not matched to a gene. The CDR3 spans 16 residues. Looked up from germline, CDR1 is LGHNT and CDR2 is FRNRAP. The CDR3 protein is CASGVGLHPSTDTQYF. The CDR3, as DNA: TGTGCTAGTGGTGTGGGACTACACCCCTCCACAGATACGCAGTATTTT.

This clone was picked up one time. The chain has TRBV6-1 and TRBJ1-2; 8 bases map to TRBD1. CDR1 is MNHNS, CDR2 SASEGT, per germline. There are 15 residues in the CDR3. After removal of 2 bases from V and 4 bases from J, the junction contained 6 bases not matched to a gene. The CDR3 nucleotides are TGTGCCAGCAGTGAACAGGACAGGGTTCTCTATGGCTACACCTTC. Translation gives CASSEQDRVLYGYTF.